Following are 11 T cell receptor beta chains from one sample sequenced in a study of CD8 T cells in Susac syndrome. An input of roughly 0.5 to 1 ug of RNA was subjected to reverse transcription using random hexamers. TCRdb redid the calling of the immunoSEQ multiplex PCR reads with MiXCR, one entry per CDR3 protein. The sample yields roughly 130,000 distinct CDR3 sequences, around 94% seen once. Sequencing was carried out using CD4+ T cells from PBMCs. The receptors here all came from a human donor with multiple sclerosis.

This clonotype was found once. The CDR3 DNA reads as TGTGCCAGCAGTGTTACCTCAGCCCAGTACTTC. Translation gives CASSVTSAQYF. The chain couples TRBV6-1 to TRBJ2-5; D ambiguous. V dropped 4 bases and J dropped 9 bases, with 9 bases sitting between them. Germline-derived CDR1 and CDR2 are MNHNS and SASEGT. This CDR3 comprises 11 residues.

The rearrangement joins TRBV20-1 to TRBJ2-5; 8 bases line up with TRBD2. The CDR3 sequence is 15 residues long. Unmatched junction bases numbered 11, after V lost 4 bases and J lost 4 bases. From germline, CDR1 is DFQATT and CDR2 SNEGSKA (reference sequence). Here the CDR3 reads CSAIGAAGVGETQYF. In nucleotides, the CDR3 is TGCAGTGCTATAGGCGCAGCGGGAGTCGGAGAGACCCAGTACTTC.

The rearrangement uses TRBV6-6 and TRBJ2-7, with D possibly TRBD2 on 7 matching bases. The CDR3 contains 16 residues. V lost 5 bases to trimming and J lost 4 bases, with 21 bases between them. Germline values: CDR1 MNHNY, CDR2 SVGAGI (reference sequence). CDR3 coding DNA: TGTGCCAGCAGTCAAGGGGGGGCGGGAGTGGGGTACGAGCAGTACTTC. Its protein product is CASSQGGAGVGYEQYF.

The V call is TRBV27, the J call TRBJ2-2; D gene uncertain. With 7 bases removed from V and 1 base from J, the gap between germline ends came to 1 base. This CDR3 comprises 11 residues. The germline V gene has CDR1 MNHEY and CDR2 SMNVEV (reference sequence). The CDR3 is CASMNTGELFF. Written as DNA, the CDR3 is TGTGCCAGCATGAACACCGGGGAGCTGTTTTTT.

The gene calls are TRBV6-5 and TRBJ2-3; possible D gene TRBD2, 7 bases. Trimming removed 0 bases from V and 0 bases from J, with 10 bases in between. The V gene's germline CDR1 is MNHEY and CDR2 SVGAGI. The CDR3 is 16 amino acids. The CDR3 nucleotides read TGTGCCAGCAGTTACTCGGCGGGGGCCAGCACAGATACGCAGTATTTT. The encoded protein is CASSYSAGASTDTQYF.

CDR3 bases: TGCGCCAGCAGACCAGCGACGGATTTGAACACTGAAGCTTTCTTT. This gives the protein CASRPATDLNTEAFF. The rearrangement uses TRBV10-1 and TRBJ1-1; no definite D call. V was pared by 6 bases and J by 0 bases, with 14 bases between. The germline CDR1 and CDR2 sequences are WNHNN and SYGVQD (reference sequence). This CDR3 has 15 amino acids.

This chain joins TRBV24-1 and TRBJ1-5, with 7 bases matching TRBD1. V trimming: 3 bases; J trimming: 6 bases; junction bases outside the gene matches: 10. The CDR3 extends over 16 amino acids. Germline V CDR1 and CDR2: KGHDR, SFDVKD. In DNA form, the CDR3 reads TGTGCCACCAGTGATGCCGGGGACAGAAACCGTCAGCCCCAGCATTTT. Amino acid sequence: CATSDAGDRNRQPQHF.

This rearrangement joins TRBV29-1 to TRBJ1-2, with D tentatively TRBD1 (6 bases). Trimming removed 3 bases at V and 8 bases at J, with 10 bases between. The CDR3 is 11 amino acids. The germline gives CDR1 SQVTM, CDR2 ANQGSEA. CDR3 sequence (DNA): TGCAGCGTTGACAGGGGTCAGGGCTACACCTTC. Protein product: CSVDRGQGYTF.

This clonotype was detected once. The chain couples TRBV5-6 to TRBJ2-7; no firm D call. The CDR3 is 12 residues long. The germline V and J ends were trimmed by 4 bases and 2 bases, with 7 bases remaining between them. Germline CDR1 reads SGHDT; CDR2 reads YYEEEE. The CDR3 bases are TGTGCCAGCAGCCGCACAACCTACGAGCAGTACTTC. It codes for CASSRTTYEQYF.

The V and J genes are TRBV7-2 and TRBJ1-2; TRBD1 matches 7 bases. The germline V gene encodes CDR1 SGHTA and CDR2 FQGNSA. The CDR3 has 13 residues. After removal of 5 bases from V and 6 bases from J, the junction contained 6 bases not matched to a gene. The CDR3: CASSQTGIDGYTF. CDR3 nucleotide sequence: TGTGCCAGCAGCCAGACAGGGATCGATGGCTACACCTTC.

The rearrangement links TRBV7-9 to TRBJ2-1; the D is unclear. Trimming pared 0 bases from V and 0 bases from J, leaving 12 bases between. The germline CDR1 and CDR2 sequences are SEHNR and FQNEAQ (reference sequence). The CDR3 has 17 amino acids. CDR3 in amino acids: CASSLAGSSSSYNEQFF. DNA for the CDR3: TGTGCCAGCAGCTTAGCAGGTTCTTCGAGCTCCTACAATGAGCAGTTCTTC. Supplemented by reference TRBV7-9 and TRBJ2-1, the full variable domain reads DTGVSQNPRHKITKRGQNVTFRCDPISEHNRLYWYRQTLGQGPEFLTYFQNEAQLEKSRLLSDRFSAERPKGSFSTLEIQRTEQGDSAMYLCASSLAGSSSSYNEQFFGPGTRLTVL.